The following is a T cell receptor (beta chain) sequence with its context. Its antigen is still unknown. Base qualities are missing; no much larger clone stands one base away. Library preparation was by the immunoSEQ multiplex PCR assay. For the multiplex PCR, a mixture combining 60 forward primers for TCR Vbeta segments and 13 reverse primers for TCR Jbeta segments was used. Amplification of the CDR3 region of rearranged TCR beta genes was performed with a multiplex PCR assay on genomic DNA. The Illumina HiSeq System was used to sequence the amplified TCR beta libraries as 87-base-pair reads. The source study handled its data this way. A later analysis counted around 72 million unique TCR beta chains across the 700 or so repertoires, and 9.5 million to 11 million of these chains were shared by at least two donors. To remove PCR and sequencing errors, raw reads were error-corrected and collapsed into unique sequences using a nearest-neighbor algorithm that merged closely related sequences. CDR3 sequences were aligned to IMGT reference sequences to assign V, D and J gene segments. For a sequence to be retained, at least a six-nucleotide match to both a V gene segment and a J gene segment was required. Rearrangements were classified as productive when the CDR3 lacked stop codons and remained in frame with V and J, and all other rearrangements were classified as non-productive. CDR3 was defined according to IMGT convention as the region running from the second conserved V-encoded cysteine to the conserved J-encoded phenylalanine. In an earlier analysis of some 550 of the donors, sequences lacking an unambiguous match to a single V gene segment were excluded. An earlier analysis of 500 to 700 of the donors classified V segments as functional when productive rearrangements were above 56.7% and as segregating when the standard deviation between donors was above 5%. A statistical classification framework was built for diagnosing cytomegalovirus status from the catalog of TCR beta chain sequences. A later analysis assigned V and J genes by comparing TCR nucleotide sequences with IMGT/GENE-DB human TR gene sequences. The TCRdist pipeline was used in a later analysis to assign CDR3 sequences and most-parsimonious VDJ recombination scenarios. In a later analysis, each TCR beta chain was defined by its CDR3 amino acid sequence together with its V-gene family, and reads lacking a unique V-gene family were excluded. A later analysis removed over 500 highly shared, low-generation-probability nucleotide sequences to deal with suspected cross-contamination and a sequencing artifact. For each public chain, a later analysis derived a clonal expansion index from normalized ranks of inferred template counts within each repertoire. A later analysis computed generation probabilities with a VDJ recombination model fitted to out-of-frame rearrangements, and checked the results against IGoR. In a later analysis, hypergeometric tests were used to score TCR-TCR, TCR-HLA and TCR-CMV co-occurrence, with a repertoire-size bias correction applied to TCR pairs. To estimate false discovery rates, a later analysis permuted the HLA or CMV assignments 20 times. In a later analysis, co-occurring TCRs were grouped with DBSCAN, and TCRdist sequence similarity was added when clustering was performed within HLA-allele-positive subsets. Repertoires with fewer than 30,000 or more than 120,000 public chains, plus five repertoires with anomalous nucleotide sharing, were excluded from co-occurrence clustering. TCRdb re-hosts the immuneACCESS table, in-frame sequences only. Its copies lack some clones; in the studies checked, an unresolved V gene accounts for under half of them, and the cause for the rest is not known. For V, J and clone size, that table is used; D and trimming come from the DNA. A total of over 100,000 clones appear in this sample, 70% of them only once. 8.7% of the sample belongs to the ten largest clones.

The data originate from a study of cytomegalovirus exposure and HLA in healthy donors (dated by TCRdb to 2017 to 2019). Notes on the research overall: According to an earlier analysis of several hundred of the donors, about 180 million T cells yielded 117 million unique TCR beta sequences and less than 300 Gb of sequence data. An early release covering roughly 580 HLA-typed donors comprised about 300 gigabases of sequencing data and roughly 85 million unique TCR sequences. Of the 300 to 400 genotyped donors, approximately 82% fell in the genetic ancestry cluster associated with self-reported Caucasian donors. The aim of the study was to test whether cataloging public T cell receptors could identify signatures of past pathogen exposure. The study used immunosequencing to profile the T cell repertoires of some 600 subjects and linked those repertoires to cytomegalovirus serostatus. A separate validation cohort of more than 100 different subjects was used in addition to the approximately 640-subject first cohort. High-throughput TCR immunosequencing, statistical association of individual TCRs with disease status, and machine learning were combined to predict cytomegalovirus infection status. In a later analysis, previously published TCR beta repertoires from fewer than 750 donors were re-analyzed and high-resolution HLA genotyping was added so that TCR occurrence patterns could be studied. Rather than using new phenotypic data, the later analysis identified candidate immune exposures from TCR beta sequences and from how often those sequences occurred across donors. To decide whether each TCR beta V gene segment behaved as functional or pseudogenic, an earlier analysis of approximately 590 of the donors relied on high-throughput TCR beta sequencing. Donor age, sex, ethnicity and CMV serostatus were collected together with the repertoire data. A later genetic analysis took genome-wide SNP genotypes for about three fifths of the 666 donors and used that subset as a discovery cohort. Every discovery cohort repertoire had been produced on one sequencing platform. Both class I and class II loci were covered by HLA typing, at four-digit resolution. Typing coverage differed by locus: A, B, C, DRB1 and DQB1 were typed in roughly 629-640 donors, DQA1 in about 560, DPA1 in approximately 610, and DPB1 in approximately 450. About 5 DR-DQ haplotypes were handled as single units for association and clustering, since linkage in the cohort was strong. On average, around 200,000 unique TCR beta nucleotide sequences were sequenced per donor among about 400 genotyped donors of the cohort, with roughly 18% of those sequences being non-productive.

Broader findings and caveats from the paper: In both the original and validation cohorts, the classifier was reported to diagnose cytomegalovirus status with high specificity and sensitivity. Most CMV-associated TCR beta chains appeared to be HLA-restricted in a later analysis, and the HLA associations seemed to be driven largely by CMV exposure. In a later analysis, several top co-occurrence clusters were reported to appear linked to parvovirus B19, influenza, CMV and Epstein-Barr virus. According to a later analysis, TCR association rates differed among HLA loci, with DRB1 alleles showing the most associated TCRs and HLA-C alleles showing the fewest. According to the authors, the approach could potentially be generalized to other disease states and immunological phenotypes. Three of the identified cytomegalovirus-associated TCR beta chains were confirmed in vitro to be specific for cytomegalovirus antigens. Correlated functional status among segregating V segments might reflect linkage disequilibrium, but an unknown experimental factor could not be ruled out. Broadly in line with IMGT annotations, most TCR beta V segments showed up in productive rearrangements about 87% or about 30% of the time in an earlier analysis of some 590 of the donors. Presence/absence analyses assumed roughly uniform sequencing depth across donors, an assumption that may not hold. A cluster of highly shared sequence variants was judged likely to represent a technical artifact of the sequencing pipeline. An association between a missense DCLRE1C variant and V-gene and J-gene trimming of TCR beta chains was found in a later genetic analysis and replicated in an independent cohort. At a false discovery rate of 0.05, a later analysis linked about 16,000 TCR beta sequences to specific HLA alleles. Because some donors lacked HLA typing at each locus, the association tests relied only on the typed subset. Strong co-occurrence of HLA alleles, especially DR and DQ, made assigning TCR associations to individual alleles difficult. The cohort was sequenced for TCR beta chains only, and without alpha or paired-chain data the features that could be detected were limited. In a later analysis, HLA-associated TCR beta chains were found to be more clonally expanded and to have lower generation probabilities than equally common non-associated chains. Most TCR sequences were seen in very few donors, while some public TCRs were found in many individuals. A further reported finding was that TCR beta sequences accurately predicted the HLA-A and HLA-B alleles for most subjects in the first cohort. A total of about 180 TCR beta chains were listed by the study as associated with cytomegalovirus. According to a later genetic analysis, donors in an Asian-associated ancestry cluster had fewer N-insertions in productive TCRs than the approximately 670-donor mean. The 87-base-pair reads could not distinguish some IMGT-functional V segments, including TRBV6-2 and TRBV6-3, so those segments were excluded. For the cohort, immune exposure information was limited to CMV serostatus. Because counts were too low, approximately 18 rarely observed V segments, including chromosome 9 orphons, were excluded from the earlier analysis of around 590 of the donors.

The cohort comprised around 690 healthy bone marrow donors. At the time of sampling, all cohort members were nominally healthy, though unrecorded immune exposures were likely present. The donor was CMV seropositive and belonged to the group of 250 to 300 seropositive cohort members. A peripheral blood sample was collected from each donor, and TCR beta sequencing was performed on peripheral blood mononuclear cells. Genomic DNA extraction from the blood cell samples was performed with the Qiagen DNeasy Blood Extraction Kit. The CDR3 has 15 amino acids, counting the end cysteine and phenylalanine. The sequence is cut down to CDR3 DNA, 45 bases in frame from base 1. According to the germline V gene, CDR1 reads MNHEY and CDR2 reads SVGAGI. V sheds 0 bases and J sheds 1 base, leaving 9 bases between their ends.

The clonotype comes from a man younger than 45 in good health and CMV-seropositive. The specimen sequenced was PBMCs. The chain is encoded by TRBV6-5 joined to TRBJ1-1, with a weak D call of TRBD1 (5 bases match). The CDR3 loop reads CASSYSGARNTEAFF. The base sequence is TGTGCCAGCAGTTACTCTGGGGCGAGGAACACTGAAGCTTTCTTT.